The entry below gives a single T cell receptor beta chain sequence along with its context. This clone came up a few times. What antigen it recognizes has not been identified. No clone much larger than this one lies a single base away; base qualities are absent. The data were obtained in a study of blood T cell repertoires in COVID-19 (TCRdb year 2020). Background on the whole study: Samples covering the acute and convalescent phases of COVID-19 were provided by collaborators in the United States, Italy and Spain. The repertoires were made available in a free public database intended to serve as a resource for research on the immune response to SARS-CoV-2. Nearly every sample came with metadata listing a de-identified subject ID, COVID-19 status, age in years and sex. The dataset comprised deeply sampled blood TCRbeta repertoires from subjects exposed to, actively infected with, or recovered from COVID-19. The prospective study material was composed of cDNA or gDNA derived from T cells, B-cell-depleted T cells, or PBMCs. Where HLA class I and class II types were available, the types were taken from metadata supplied by the sample provider, not from assay-based typing. The samples were drawn from the first 160 participants of the ongoing ImmuneRACE study and from 1,254 subjects provided by 6 global collaborators.

The collaborating institutions used their own protocols to collect whole blood in K2EDTA tubes. For TCRbeta analysis, collaborators shipped samples in one of three forms: frozen whole blood, isolated PBMCs, or DNA extracted from either of those sample types. Beyond this particular receptor, the publication reports: Clinical and demographic metadata were provided uncurated, with the amount varying by source and participant.

TCRbeta CDR3 regions were amplified from genomic DNA by means of the immunoSEQ Assay, a bias-controlled multiplex PCR. The original pipeline was this. The number of nucleated cells in each sample was estimated from the amplification of reference gene primers within the assay. Sequence reads were collapsed and filtered to measure the absolute abundance of every unique TCRbeta CDR3 rearrangement. For each sample, productive Simpson clonality was calculated by taking the square root of Simpson's diversity index across productive rearrangements. What TCRdb holds here is the immuneACCESS table cut down to in-frame rearrangements. Part of the clones is not present; checked against another copy, under half of the missing clones reflect an unresolved V gene, and the others are unexplained. V and J calls and clone size follow that table, whereas D and trimming were derived from the DNA. The sample has 70,000 to 95,000 clones on record, 90% of them singletons. Roughly 1.5% of the sample is held by the ten biggest clonotypes.

The germline V and J ends show losses of 4 bases and 7 bases respectively, and no gene match explains 11 bases of the junction. The CDR1 and CDR2 encoded by the germline V gene are MNHEY and SVGAGI. The CDR3 goes from the cysteine to the phenylalanine over 15 residues. Just the 45-base CDR3 DNA is kept, in frame starting at base 1. Sequenced sample: peripheral blood. This clonotype was obtained from a human donor with active COVID-19. The donor label of this sample is uncertain. The chain employs TRBV6-5 and TRBJ2-7; 9 of the junction bases match TRBD2. This receptor carries the CDR3 CASSLGLAGLEEQYF. In nucleotide form, the sequence is TGTGCCAGCAGTTTAGGGCTAGCGGGGCTCGAAGAGCAGTACTTC.